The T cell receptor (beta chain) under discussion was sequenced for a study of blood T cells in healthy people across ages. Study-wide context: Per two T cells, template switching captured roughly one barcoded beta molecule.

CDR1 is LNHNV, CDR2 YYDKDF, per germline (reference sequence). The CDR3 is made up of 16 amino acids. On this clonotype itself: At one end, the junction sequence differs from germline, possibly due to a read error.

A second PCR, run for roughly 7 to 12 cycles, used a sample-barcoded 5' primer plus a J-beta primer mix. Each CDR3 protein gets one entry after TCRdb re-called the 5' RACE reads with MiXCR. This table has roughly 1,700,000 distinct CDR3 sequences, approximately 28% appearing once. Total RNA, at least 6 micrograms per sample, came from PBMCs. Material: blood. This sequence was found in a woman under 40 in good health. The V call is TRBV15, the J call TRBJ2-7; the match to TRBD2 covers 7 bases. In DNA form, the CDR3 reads TGTGCCACCAGCAGAGGATGGGGCGGGAGCTTCTACGGGCAGTACTTC. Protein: CATSRGWGGSFYGQYF.